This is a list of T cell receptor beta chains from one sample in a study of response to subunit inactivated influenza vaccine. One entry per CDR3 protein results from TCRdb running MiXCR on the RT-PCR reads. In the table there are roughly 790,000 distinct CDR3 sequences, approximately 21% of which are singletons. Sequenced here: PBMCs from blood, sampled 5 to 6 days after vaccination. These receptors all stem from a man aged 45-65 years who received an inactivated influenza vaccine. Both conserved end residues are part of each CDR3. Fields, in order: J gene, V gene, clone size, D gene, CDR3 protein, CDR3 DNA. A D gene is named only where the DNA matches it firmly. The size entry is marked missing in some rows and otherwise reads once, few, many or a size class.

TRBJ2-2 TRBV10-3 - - CAITSSPTGELFF TGTGCCATCACCTCCAGTCCCACCGGGGAGCTGTTTTTT
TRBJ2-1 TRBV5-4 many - CASSLGASREGQFF TGTGCCAGCAGCTTGGGAGCTTCGAGGGAAGGGCAGTTCTTC
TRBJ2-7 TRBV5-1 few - CASRDLGYEQYF TGCGCCAGCAGAGATCTTGGGTACGAGCAGTACTTC
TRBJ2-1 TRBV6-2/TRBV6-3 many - CASSFPGKQFF TGTGCCAGCAGCTTCCCGGGGAAGCAGTTCTTC
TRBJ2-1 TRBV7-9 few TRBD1 CASSARDSNEQFF TGTGCCAGCAGCGCCAGGGACAGCAATGAGCAGTTCTTC
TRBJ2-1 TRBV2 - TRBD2 CASSGDPSGGLYNEQFF TGTGCCAGCAGCGGGGACCCGAGCGGGGGGCTCTACAATGAGCAGTTCTTC
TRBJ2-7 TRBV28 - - CASKVKNYEQYF TGTGCCAGCAAAGTAAAGAACTACGAGCAGTACTTC
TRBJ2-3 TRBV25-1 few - CASRNPGGVGTQYF TGTGCCAGCAGGAACCCAGGGGGGGTCGGTACGCAGTATTTT
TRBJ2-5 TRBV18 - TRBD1 CASSKLDRQETQYF TGTGCCAGCTCAAAGTTGGACAGGCAAGAGACCCAGTACTTC
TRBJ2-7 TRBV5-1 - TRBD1 CASSYGQGASEQYF TGCGCCAGCAGCTACGGACAGGGGGCTAGCGAGCAGTACTTC
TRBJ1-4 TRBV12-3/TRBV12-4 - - CASSGGGNEKLFF TGTGCCAGCTCGGGAGGGGGAAATGAAAAACTGTTTTTT
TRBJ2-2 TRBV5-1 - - CASSFSQGLTGELFF TGCGCCAGCAGCTTTAGTCAGGGGCTCACCGGGGAGCTGTTTTTT
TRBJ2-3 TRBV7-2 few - CASSYTTSDTQYF TGTGCCAGCAGCTATACTACGTCGGATACGCAGTATTTT
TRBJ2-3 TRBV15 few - CATSNQPTDTQYF TGTGCCACCAGCAACCAACCCACAGATACGCAGTATTTT
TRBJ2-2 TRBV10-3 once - CAISESTNTGELFF TGTGCCATCAGTGAGTCAACAAACACCGGGGAGCTGTTTTTT
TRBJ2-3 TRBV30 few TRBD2 CAWSLAGVWDTQYF TGTGCCTGGTCCCTAGCGGGAGTATGGGATACGCAGTATTTT
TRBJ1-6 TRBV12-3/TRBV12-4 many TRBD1 CASSRQGLNSPLHF TGTGCCAGCAGCAGACAGGGCCTGAATTCACCCCTCCACTTT
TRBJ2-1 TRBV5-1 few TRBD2 CASSLGTSGPNEQFF TGCGCCAGCAGCTTAGGGACTAGCGGACCCAATGAGCAGTTCTTC
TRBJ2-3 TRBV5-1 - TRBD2 CATSPGGTIVTDTQYF TGCGCCACCTCACCAGGAGGGACTATTGTCACAGATACGCAGTATTTT
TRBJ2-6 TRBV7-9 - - CASSPGSGSGANVLTF TGTGCCAGCAGCCCAGGTAGTGGCTCTGGGGCCAACGTCCTGACTTTC
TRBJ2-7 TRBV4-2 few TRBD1 CASSHRQGASSYEQYF TGTGCCAGCAGCCACCGACAGGGGGCGAGCTCCTACGAGCAGTACTTC
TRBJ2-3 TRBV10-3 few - CAISSSRYADLAYF TGTGCCATCAGCAGTTCCAGATACGCAGATCTCGCCTATTTT
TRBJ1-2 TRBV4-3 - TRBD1 CASSQVTGMPYGYTF TGCGCCAGCAGCCAAGTGACAGGGATGCCCTATGGCTACACCTTC
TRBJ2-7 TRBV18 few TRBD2 CASSPKAGVHEQYF TGTGCCAGCTCACCTAAGGCGGGGGTCCACGAGCAGTACTTC
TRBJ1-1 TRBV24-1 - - CATSDLTQVLNTEAFF TGTGCCACCAGTGATTTGACCCAAGTCTTGAACACTGAAGCTTTCTTT
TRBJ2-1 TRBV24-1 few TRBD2 CATRLAGDHEQFF TGTGCCACCAGGCTAGCGGGAGATCATGAGCAGTTCTTC
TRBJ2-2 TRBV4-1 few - CASSQEGSGELFF TGCGCCAGCAGCCAAGAGGGTTCCGGGGAGCTGTTTTTT
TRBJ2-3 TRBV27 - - CASSPGAGRQTQGTQYF TGTGCCAGCAGTCCGGGCGCAGGGAGACAGACCCAGGGCACGCAGTATTTT
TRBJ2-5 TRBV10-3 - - CAISESQDREETQYF TGTGCCATCAGTGAGTCACAGGACAGAGAAGAGACCCAGTACTTC
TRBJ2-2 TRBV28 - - CASKDENTGELFF TGTGCCAGCAAGGACGAGAACACCGGGGAGCTGTTTTTT
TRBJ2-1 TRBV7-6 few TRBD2 CASSNPTSGSSYNEQFF TGTGCCAGCAGCAACCCTACTAGCGGGAGTTCCTACAATGAGCAGTTCTTC
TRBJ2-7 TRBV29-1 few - CSVVQGPTPYEQYF TGCAGCGTTGTTCAGGGGCCTACCCCCTACGAGCAGTACTTC
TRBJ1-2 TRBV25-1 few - CASSEITRGGRDGYTF TGTGCCAGCAGTGAAATCACCCGCGGGGGCCGGGATGGCTACACCTTC
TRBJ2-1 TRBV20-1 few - CSASEGDNEQFF TGCAGTGCTAGCGAGGGGGACAATGAGCAGTTCTTC
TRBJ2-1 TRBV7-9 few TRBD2 CASSWTWASGTYNEQFF TGTGCCAGCAGTTGGACTTGGGCTAGCGGAACCTACAATGAGCAGTTCTTC
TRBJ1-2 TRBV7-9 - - CASSPGIEGGYTF TGTGCCAGCAGCCCGGGGATAGAGGGTGGCTACACCTTC
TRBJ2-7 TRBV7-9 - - CASSTGTYEKYF TGTGCCAGCAGCACGGGGACCTACGAGAAGTACTTC
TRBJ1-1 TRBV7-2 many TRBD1 CASVRDRGSGEAFF TGTGCCAGCGTACGGGACAGGGGGTCGGGTGAAGCTTTCTTT
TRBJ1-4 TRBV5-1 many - CASRQAYRGTNEKLFF TGCGCCAGCAGACAGGCCTATCGGGGAACTAATGAAAAACTGTTTTTT
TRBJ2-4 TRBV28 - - CASSSNLLAKNIQYF TGTGCCAGCAGTTCGAACTTACTAGCCAAAAACATTCAGTACTTC
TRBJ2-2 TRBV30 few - CAWSVDQGLFF TGTGCCTGGAGTGTGGATCAAGGGCTGTTTTTT
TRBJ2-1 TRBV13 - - CAFSGQGWPSGIDNEQFF TGTGCCTTCAGCGGACAGGGGTGGCCTAGCGGGATAGACAATGAGCAGTTCTTC
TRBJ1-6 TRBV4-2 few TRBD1 CASSLQGAGSPLHF TGTGCCAGCAGCTTACAGGGGGCAGGCTCACCCCTCCACTTT
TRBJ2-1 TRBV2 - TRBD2 CASQLAGVANEQFF TGTGCCAGTCAACTAGCGGGAGTAGCCAATGAGCAGTTCTTC
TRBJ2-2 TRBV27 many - CASSPWTDTGELFF TGTGCCAGCAGTCCCTGGACAGACACCGGGGAGCTGTTTTTT